This TCR beta chain derives from a study of cytomegalovirus exposure and HLA in healthy donors. Study-wide context: Most genotyped donors, around 86% of about 400, had Caucasian-associated genetic ancestry. Study outcomes and limitations: One cluster of highly shared sequence variants probably arose as a sequencing artifact.

Concerning this clone: No antigen is known for it.

Healthy people donating bone marrow made up the donors. Primers included in the PCR were 60 Vbeta and 13 Jbeta primers. Per the study methods: Approximately 72 million unique TCR beta chains, 10 million to 13 million of them shared, were counted by a later analysis. Data came from immunoSEQ multiplex PCR; TCRdb stores just in-frame clones and leaves some out. V and J calls and clone size follow that table, whereas D and trimming were derived from the DNA. The sample records 310,000 or so clones, around nine tenths being singletons. V trimming: 0 bases; J trimming: 1 base; junction bases outside the gene matches: 2. The CDR3 has 16 residues. The germline gives CDR1 SGDLS, CDR2 YYNGEE.

Input material: PBMCs. The receptor was derived from a woman aged 18-35 years in good health and CMV-seronegative. The chain recombines TRBV9 with TRBJ2-1, with TRBD2 matching 9 bases. The CDR3 DNA follows: TGTGCCAGCAGCGTAGTTAGCGGGGGTTCCTACAATGAGCAGTTCTTC. The encoded protein is CASSVVSGGSYNEQFF.